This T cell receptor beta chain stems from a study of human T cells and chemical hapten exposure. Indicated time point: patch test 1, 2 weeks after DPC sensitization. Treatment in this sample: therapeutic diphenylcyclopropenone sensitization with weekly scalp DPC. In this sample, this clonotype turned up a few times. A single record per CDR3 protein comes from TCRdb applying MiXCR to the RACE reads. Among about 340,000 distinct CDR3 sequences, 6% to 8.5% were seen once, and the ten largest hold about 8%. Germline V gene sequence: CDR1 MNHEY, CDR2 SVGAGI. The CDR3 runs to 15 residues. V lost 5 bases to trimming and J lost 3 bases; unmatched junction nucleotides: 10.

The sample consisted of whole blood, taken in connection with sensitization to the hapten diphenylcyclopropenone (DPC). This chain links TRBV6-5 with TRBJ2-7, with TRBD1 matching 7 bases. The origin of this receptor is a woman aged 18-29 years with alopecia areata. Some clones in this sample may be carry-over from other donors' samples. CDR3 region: CASSPSPGQFYEQYF. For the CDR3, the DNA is TGTGCCAGCAGTCCTTCTCCGGGACAGTTCTACGAGCAGTACTTC.